The T cell receptor (beta chain) under discussion was sequenced for a study of CD8 T cells in ankylosing spondylitis. The study, taken as a whole, reports: Certain motif variants had earlier been reported in reactive arthritis synovial fluid and blood. There was a TCR beta motif, made of several highly homologous variants, that appeared characteristic of ankylosing spondylitis blood. Peripheral blood samples showed relatively rare disease-linked clones, and these clones were CD8+.

A note on this clonotype: The target antigen is unknown.

Quantitative 5'-RACE with molecular barcodes generated TCR beta libraries. TCRdb ran MiXCR on the 5' RACE reads and lists one entry per CDR3 protein. The profile shows 800,000 to 900,000 distinct CDR3 sequences, over 9.5% of them singletons. Germline V gene data show CDR1 as DFQATT and CDR2 as SNEGSKA (reference sequence). V lost 2 bases to trimming and J lost 5 bases, with 10 bases between them. CDR3 size: 14 residues. Sequenced material: blood, either unsorted or a sorted T cell fraction (not recorded which). The TCR comes from a male donor with ankylosing spondylitis. The chain combines TRBV20-1 with TRBJ1-6; D is perhaps TRBD1 (6 bases). The CDR3 coding sequence is TGCAGTGCTAGAATCAACAGGGATAATTCACCCCTCCACTTT. Its translation: CSARINRDNSPLHF.